These T cell receptor beta chains were read from a single sample in a study of OX40 agonist ivuxolimab in advanced cancers. Repertoires were generated with immunoSEQ multiplex PCR, while TCRdb's copy carries only in-frame clones and drops some. The table records about 70,000 clones, over 75% of them present only once. The material was CD4+ or CD8+ T cells sorted from blood, obtained in a trial of the OX40 agonist ivuxolimab. Every receptor here comes from an adult with an advanced solid tumor such as melanoma, head and neck, liver or kidney cancer. The CDR3 runs from the conserved cysteine through the conserved F or W. Size is stated for part of the rows, as once, few or many counts, or as a class when the clone is expanded.

CDR3: CAWSTSGQGPGNTIYF; size: .; J: TRBJ1-3; V: TRBV30
CDR3: CASSKSGQEAGLSYEQYF; size: once; J: TRBJ2-7; V: TRBV7-2
CDR3: CASSLTRTGNTGELFF; size: .; J: TRBJ2-2; V: TRBV5-1
CDR3: CASSEYDTRGELFF; size: .; J: TRBJ2-2; V: TRBV2
CDR3: CASSFSFLQGSQFF; size: .; J: TRBJ2-1; V: TRBV5-1
CDR3: CASSPRQGLTAFF; size: .; J: TRBJ1-1; V: TRBV7-2
CDR3: CASSQGRDTEAFF; size: .; J: TRBJ1-1; V: TRBV19
CDR3: CASSTPTGAYNYGYTF; size: .; J: TRBJ1-2; V: TRBV2
CDR3: CASSTSGINQPQHF; size: .; J: TRBJ1-5; V: TRBV19
CDR3: CASSVEVGNTIYF; size: .; J: TRBJ1-3; V: TRBV2
CDR3: CASIRRGLAGTDTQYF; size: .; J: TRBJ2-3; V: TRBV2
CDR3: CASSLGAGSSYNEQFF; size: .; J: TRBJ2-1; V: TRBV5-1
CDR3: CASRPTGLVYGYTF; size: .; J: TRBJ1-2; V: TRBV2
CDR3: CASSPTVRNNEQFF; size: .; J: TRBJ2-1; V: TRBV28
CDR3: CASSLMGAVGNTIYF; size: .; J: TRBJ1-3; V: TRBV7-3
CDR3: CASSSRAASYNEQFF; size: .; J: TRBJ2-1; V: TRBV4-3
CDR3: CASSQGANNQPQHF; size: .; J: TRBJ1-5; V: TRBV4-2
CDR3: CASSVRSPGRYTF; size: .; J: TRBJ1-2; V: TRBV19
CDR3: CASSQDWEREVSYEQYF; size: .; J: TRBJ2-7; V: TRBV4-3
CDR3: CASSRDTTYEQYF; size: .; J: TRBJ2-7; V: TRBV5-6
CDR3: CASSLTRNEQYF; size: .; J: TRBJ2-7; V: TRBV7-2
CDR3: CASSLEGWYEQYF; size: .; J: .; V: TRBV11-3
CDR3: CASSLGTGLRNEQFF; size: .; J: TRBJ2-1; V: TRBV5-1
CDR3: CASSQDRGLANEKLFF; size: .; J: TRBJ1-4; V: TRBV4-1
CDR3: CAWSGPRWNGYTF; size: .; J: TRBJ1-2; V: TRBV30
CDR3: CASSSDDEQYF; size: .; J: TRBJ2-7; V: TRBV5-6
CDR3: CASSGRWVNTEAFF; size: .; J: TRBJ1-1; V: TRBV7-9
CDR3: CASSAGPYYGYTF; size: .; J: TRBJ1-2; V: TRBV9
CDR3: CASSLDRGLYEQYF; size: .; J: TRBJ2-7; V: TRBV11-1
CDR3: CAISESWGTGITGYTF; size: .; J: TRBJ1-2; V: TRBV10-3
CDR3: CATSRGQGSTEAFF; size: .; J: TRBJ1-1; V: TRBV15
CDR3: CASSPNGYEQYF; size: .; J: TRBJ2-7; V: TRBV18
CDR3: CATSRGQGAMGEKLFF; size: few; J: TRBJ1-4; V: TRBV15
CDR3: CASSSGGSTHEQYF; size: .; J: TRBJ2-7; V: TRBV7-9
CDR3: CASSVAGTGSVYEQYF; size: .; J: .; V: TRBV9
CDR3: CASSPRTDRGETQYF; size: few; J: TRBJ2-5; V: TRBV18
CDR3: CASSLLPGTMGETQYF; size: .; J: TRBJ2-5; V: TRBV5-1
CDR3: CASSLLGQPNYGYTF; size: .; J: TRBJ1-2; V: TRBV4-2
CDR3: CASSPSHMGSLHF; size: .; J: TRBJ1-6; V: TRBV18
CDR3: CASSWTTSGYTDTQYF; size: .; J: TRBJ2-3; V: TRBV5-4
CDR3: CASSLYRSNTGELFF; size: .; J: TRBJ2-2; V: TRBV5-1
CDR3: CASQLGPGNTIYF; size: .; J: TRBJ1-3; V: TRBV7-6
CDR3: CASSGRNRDTGELFF; size: .; J: TRBJ2-2; V: TRBV2
CDR3: CASSTRTSPSGSGANVLTF; size: few; J: TRBJ2-6; V: TRBV27
CDR3: CASSEGTGNQPQHF; size: .; J: TRBJ1-5; V: TRBV11-2
CDR3: CASSEAGGGETQYF; size: .; J: TRBJ2-5; V: TRBV2
CDR3: CASSRGNTIYF; size: few; J: TRBJ1-3; V: TRBV18
CDR3: CASSPGPFEAFF; size: once; J: TRBJ1-1; V: TRBV13